What follows are 5 T cell receptor beta chains derived from one specimen sequenced in a study of blood T cell repertoires in COVID-19. Assay: immunoSEQ multiplex PCR; the TCRdb copy retains only in-frame clones and omits some. The sample shows approximately 28,000 clones, around 67% of them seen only once. The sequencing input was peripheral blood. The receptors here all came from a man aged 60 to 75 with active or convalescent COVID-19.

J is TRBJ1-2 and V is TRBV4-2, with 7 bases lining up with TRBD1. V lost 2 bases, J lost 5 bases, and 5 bases stayed unmatched. Germline values: CDR1 LGHNA, CDR2 YNFKEQ. The CDR3 loop spans 14 amino acids. CDR3 amino acids: CASSQHDRAYGYTF. CDR3 bases: TGTGCCAGCAGCCAACACGACAGGGCGTATGGCTACACCTTC.

The genes are TRBV6-5 and TRBJ2-2; 8 nucleotides align to TRBD1. J lost 5 bases, V lost 2 bases, and 1 base had no gene match. The CDR3 contains 14 residues. Germline CDR1 is MNHEY and CDR2 is SVGAGI. The CDR3 DNA reads TGTGCCAGCAGTTACCACAGGGGGACCGGGGAGCTGTTTTTT. Translating gives CASSYHRGTGELFF.

The chain is built from TRBV4-2 and TRBJ2-3, with 12 bases matching TRBD2. The length of the CDR3 is 20 residues. After removal of 1 base from V and 3 bases from J, the junction contained 14 bases not matched to a gene. Germline V lookup: CDR1 LGHNA, CDR2 YNFKEQ. CDR3 bases: TGTGCCAGCAGCCAAGTTTCCGGTCTAGCGGGAGGGCCTCGGACAGATACGCAGTATTTT. Translated, it gives CASSQVSGLAGGPRTDTQYF.

This clone showed up just a few times. The V call is TRBV27, the J call TRBJ1-4, with 9 bases matching TRBD1. The CDR3 length is 17 residues. The germline V gene has CDR1 MNHEY and CDR2 SMNVEV (reference sequence). V was pared by 5 bases and J by 1 base, with 8 bases of the junction left unmatched. CDR3 residues: CASSRRTGDRTNEKLFF. CDR3 DNA: TGTGCCAGCAGTCGACGGACAGGGGATAGAACTAATGAAAAACTGTTTTTT.

This rearrangement joins TRBV2 to TRBJ1-5, with 10 positions matching TRBD1. CDR3 size: 15 residues. V lost 6 bases and J lost 7; bases outside the gene matches: 9. CDR1 is SNHLY, CDR2 FYNNEI, per germline. As DNA, the CDR3 is TGTGCCAGCAGGGGACGAGGACAGGGGGGCCAGCCCCAGCATTTT. Translation gives CASRGRGQGGQPQHF.